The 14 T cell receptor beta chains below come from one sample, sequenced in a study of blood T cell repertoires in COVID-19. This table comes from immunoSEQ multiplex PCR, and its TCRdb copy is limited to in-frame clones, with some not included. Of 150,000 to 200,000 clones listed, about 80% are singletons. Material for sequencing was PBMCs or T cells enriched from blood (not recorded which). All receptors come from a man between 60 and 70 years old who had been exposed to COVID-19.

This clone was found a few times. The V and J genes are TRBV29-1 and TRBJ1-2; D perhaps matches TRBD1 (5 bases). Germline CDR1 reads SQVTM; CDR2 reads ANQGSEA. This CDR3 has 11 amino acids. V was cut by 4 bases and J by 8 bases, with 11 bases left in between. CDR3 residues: CSVAEGRGYTF. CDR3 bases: TGCAGCGTTGCGGAGGGGCGCGGCTACACCTTC.

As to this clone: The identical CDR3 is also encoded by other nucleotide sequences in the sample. The CDR3 spells CASSRGGLAAYEQYF. In DNA form, the CDR3 reads TGTGCCAGTAGTCGAGGGGGACTAGCAGCCTACGAGCAGTACTTC. This chain links TRBV19 with TRBJ2-7; 9 bases align to TRBD2. Germline lookup yields CDR1 LNHDA and CDR2 SQIVND (reference sequence). V lost 5 bases to trimming and J lost 2 bases; unmatched junction nucleotides: 7. This CDR3 spans 15 amino acids.

The CDR3 loop reads CASSLAATGRDEKLFF. DNA for the CDR3: TGTGCCAGCAGCTTGGCCGCGACAGGGCGGGATGAAAAACTGTTTTTT. The chain recombines TRBV5-6 with TRBJ1-4, with 7 nucleotides matching TRBD1. The germline V gene has CDR1 SGHDT and CDR2 YYEEEE. CDR3 length equals 16 residues. The V and J ends lost 0 bases and 6 bases, in that order; junction bases with no gene match: 8. Filled out from reference TRBV5-6 and TRBJ1-4, the complete variable domain reads DAGVTQSPTHLIKTRGQQVTLRCSPKSGHDTVSWYQQALGQGPQFIFQYYEEEERQRGNFPDRFSGHQFPNYSSELNVNALLLGDSALYLCASSLAATGRDEKLFFGSGTQLSVL.

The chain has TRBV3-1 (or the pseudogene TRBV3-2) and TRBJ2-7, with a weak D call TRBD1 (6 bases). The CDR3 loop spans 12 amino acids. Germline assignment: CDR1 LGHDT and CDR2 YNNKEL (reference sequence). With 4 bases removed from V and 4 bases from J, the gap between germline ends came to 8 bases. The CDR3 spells CASSLTGYEQYF. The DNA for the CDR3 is TGTGCCAGCAGCCTTACAGGGTACGAGCAGTACTTC.

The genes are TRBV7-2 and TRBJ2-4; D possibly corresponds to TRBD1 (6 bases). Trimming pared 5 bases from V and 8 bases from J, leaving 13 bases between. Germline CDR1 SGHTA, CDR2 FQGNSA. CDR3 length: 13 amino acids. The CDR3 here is CASSHSRGHIQYF. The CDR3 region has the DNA TGTGCCAGCAGCCATTCCAGGGGCCACATTCAGTACTTC. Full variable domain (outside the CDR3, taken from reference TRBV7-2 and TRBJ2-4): GAGVSQSPSNKVTEKGKDVELRCDPISGHTALYWYRQSLGQGLEFLIYFQGNSAPDKSGLPSDRFSAERTGGSVSTLTIQRTQQEDSAVYLCASSHSRGHIQYFGAGTRLSVL.

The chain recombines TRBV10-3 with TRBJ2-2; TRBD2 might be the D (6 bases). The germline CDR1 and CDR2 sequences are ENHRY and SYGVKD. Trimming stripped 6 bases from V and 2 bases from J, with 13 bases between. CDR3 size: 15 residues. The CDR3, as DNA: TGTGCCATCAGCGGGGAGGAATTTAACACCGGGGAGCTGTTTTTT. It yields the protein CAISGEEFNTGELFF.

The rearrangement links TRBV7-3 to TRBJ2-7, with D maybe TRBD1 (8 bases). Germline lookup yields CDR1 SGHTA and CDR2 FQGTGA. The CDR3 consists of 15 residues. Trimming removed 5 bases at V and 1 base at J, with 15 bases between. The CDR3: CASSPQGGGSYEQYF. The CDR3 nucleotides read TGTGCCAGCAGCCCACAGGGGGGAGGGTCCTACGAGCAGTACTTC.

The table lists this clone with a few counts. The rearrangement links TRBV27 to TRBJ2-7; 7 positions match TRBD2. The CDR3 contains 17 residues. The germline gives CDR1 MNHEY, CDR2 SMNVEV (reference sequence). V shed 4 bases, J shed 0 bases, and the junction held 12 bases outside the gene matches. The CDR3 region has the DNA TGTGCCAGCAGTTCTCCCGCGGGAGCGGGGAGCTCCTACGAGCAGTACTTC. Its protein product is CASSSPAGAGSSYEQYF.

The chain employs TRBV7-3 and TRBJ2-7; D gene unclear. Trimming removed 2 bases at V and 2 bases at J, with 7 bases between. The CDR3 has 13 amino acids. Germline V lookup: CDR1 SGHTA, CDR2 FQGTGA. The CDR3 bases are TGTGCCAGCAGCTTACGTACAACCTACGAGCAGTACTTC. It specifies CASSLRTTYEQYF. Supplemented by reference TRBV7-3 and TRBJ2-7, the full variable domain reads GAGVSQTPSNKVTEKGKYVELRCDPISGHTALYWYRQSLGQGPEFLIYFQGTGAADDSGLPNDRFFAVRPEGSVSTLKIQRTERGDSAVYLCASSLRTTYEQYFGPGTRLTVT.

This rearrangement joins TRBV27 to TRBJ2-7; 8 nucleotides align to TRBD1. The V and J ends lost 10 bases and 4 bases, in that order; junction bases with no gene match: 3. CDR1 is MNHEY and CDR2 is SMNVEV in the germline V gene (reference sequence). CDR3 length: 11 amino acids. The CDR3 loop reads CATTGGYEQYF. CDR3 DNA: TGTGCCACCACAGGGGGGTACGAGCAGTACTTC.

The CDR3 DNA reads TGTGCCAGCAGCCGTAGCGGGAGGTATGAGCAGTTCTTC. Translation gives CASSRSGRYEQFF. V and J are TRBV11-3 and TRBJ2-1; 10 nucleotides line up with TRBD2. The germline V gene encodes CDR1 SGHNT and CDR2 YENEEA. V lost 5 bases to trimming and J lost 8 bases; unmatched junction nucleotides: 3. This CDR3 has 13 residues.

The DNA of the CDR3 is TGTGCCAGCAGTTCCCCCAGCGGGAGGGCCACCGGGGAGCTGTTTTTT. It specifies CASSSPSGRATGELFF. The chain uses TRBV6-5 and TRBJ2-2; 10 bases are a match to TRBD2. CDR1 and CDR2 (germline): MNHEY, SVGAGI. Losses at the gene ends were 4 bases for V and 4 bases for J; bases not matched to a gene: 6. The CDR3 runs 16 residues.

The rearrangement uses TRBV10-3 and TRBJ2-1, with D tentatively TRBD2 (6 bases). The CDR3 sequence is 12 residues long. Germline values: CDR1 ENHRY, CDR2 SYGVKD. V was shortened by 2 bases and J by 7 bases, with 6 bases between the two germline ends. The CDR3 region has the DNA TGTGCCATCAGTGAGGGACTAAATGAGCAGTTCTTC. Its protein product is CAISEGLNEQFF.

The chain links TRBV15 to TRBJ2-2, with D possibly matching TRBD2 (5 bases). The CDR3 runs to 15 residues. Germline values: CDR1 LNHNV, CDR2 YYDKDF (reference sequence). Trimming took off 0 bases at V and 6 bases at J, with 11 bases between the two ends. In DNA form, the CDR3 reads TGTGCCACCAGCAGAGATAGGGCCGGGGCCGGGGAGCTGTTTTTT. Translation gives CATSRDRAGAGELFF.